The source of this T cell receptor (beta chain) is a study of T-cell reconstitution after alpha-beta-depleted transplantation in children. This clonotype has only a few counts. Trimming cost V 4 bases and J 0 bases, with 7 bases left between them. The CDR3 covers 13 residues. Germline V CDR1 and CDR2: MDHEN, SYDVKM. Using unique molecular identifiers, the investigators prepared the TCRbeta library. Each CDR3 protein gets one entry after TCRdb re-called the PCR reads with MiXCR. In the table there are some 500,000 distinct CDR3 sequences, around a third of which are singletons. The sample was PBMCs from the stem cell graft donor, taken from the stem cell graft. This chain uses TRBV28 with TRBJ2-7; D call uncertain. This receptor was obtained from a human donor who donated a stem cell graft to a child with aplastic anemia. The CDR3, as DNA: TGTGCCAGCAGTTCCGACTTCTCCTACGAGCAGTACTTC. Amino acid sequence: CASSSDFSYEQYF.